This T cell receptor (beta chain) was found in a study of blood T cell repertoires in COVID-19. CDR3 length equals 13 residues. Trimming removed 4 bases from V and 8 bases from J, with 12 bases in between. Germline V gene sequence: CDR1 SGHNT, CDR2 YENEEA. Authors' data handling: Amplification from reference gene primers served as the basis for estimated nucleated cell counts. Sequencing was performed with immunoSEQ multiplex PCR; in TCRdb, only in-frame clones are kept and a portion is missing. The V and J calls and clone size are taken from that table; D and trimming were inferred from the DNA. Among about 180,000 clones, approximately 87% were seen once, and the ten largest hold about 20%.

The sample taken for sequencing was peripheral blood. V and J are TRBV11-3 and TRBJ2-1; the D gene is possibly TRBD2 (7 bases). The clonotype was recovered from a person aged 70 to 79 with COVID-19, enrolled during active disease. The CDR3 sequence is CASSSRGAHEQFF. The CDR3 nucleotides read TGTGCCAGCAGCTCACGGGGGGCACATGAGCAGTTCTTC.